These 22 T cell receptor beta chains were sequenced from one sample in a study of post-analysis software for immune sequencing data. Findings and limits, study-wide: In patients, TRBV5-6, TRBV5-1 and TRBV20-1 belonged to several TRBV segments found more frequently than in controls.

Researchers reported that TCR beta cDNA libraries carried unique molecular identifiers. MiXCR, run by TCRdb on the PCR reads, gives a single entry per CDR3 protein. Here the sample spans almost 700,000 distinct CDR3 sequences, around 60% being singletons. These receptors' antigens are unknown. Sequenced sample: blood. These receptors all stem from a girl between 2 and 10 years old with multiple sclerosis.

The CDR3 protein is CASSPLWGSSLEQYF. The DNA of the CDR3 is TGTGCCAGCAGCCCCCTCTGGGGATCCTCCTTAGAGCAGTATTTT. The chain uses TRBV7-2 and TRBJ2-3; D is ambiguous. V was pared by 5 bases and J by 11 bases, with 23 bases between. The CDR3 length is 15 residues. CDR1 is SGHTA and CDR2 is FQGNSA in the germline V gene.

This clonotype appeared once. The genes are TRBV11-2 and TRBJ2-3; TRBD2 matches at 9 bases. The CDR3 runs to 21 residues. The V gene end was trimmed by 2 bases and the J gene end by 3 bases; junction bases not matched to a gene: 21. CDR1 is SGHAT and CDR2 is FQNNGV in the germline V gene. CDR3 amino acids: CASSLTGIGGRAGWGTDTQYF. The CDR3 DNA follows: TGTGCCAGCAGCTTAACCGGGATTGGCGGGAGGGCCGGTTGGGGTACAGATACGCAGTATTTT.

The gene calls are TRBV5-5 and TRBJ2-3, with D unclear. Germline CDR1 SGHKS, CDR2 YYEKEE (reference sequence). The CDR3 runs 16 residues. Trimming took 1 base from V and 4 from J, leaving 16 bases between them. CDR3 sequence: CASSLRPEWVPDTQYF. In DNA form, the CDR3 reads TGTGCCAGCAGCTTGCGCCCAGAGTGGGTCCCAGATACGCAGTATTTT.

The gene calls are TRBV3-1 and TRBJ2-1; perhaps TRBD2 as D (6 bases). From germline, CDR1 is LGHDT and CDR2 YNNKEL (reference sequence). CDR3 length equals 18 residues. The germline V and J ends were trimmed by 4 bases and 4 bases, with 23 bases remaining between them. The DNA for the CDR3 is TGTGCCAGCAGCCCAGAGGAATGGGGGAGGCCGGGATACAATGAGCAGTTCTTC. Encoded protein: CASSPEEWGRPGYNEQFF.

The rearrangement links TRBV5-5 to TRBJ2-3; D is uncertain. The CDR3 runs 17 residues. The germline CDR1 and CDR2 sequences are SGHKS and YYEKEE (reference sequence). The ends were cut back, 0 bases at V and 1 base at J, with 15 bases in the middle. The CDR3 nucleotides are TGTGCCAGCAGCTTGGAAGGGCTTTCCCGCGGCACAGATACGCAGTATTTT. This sequence encodes CASSLEGLSRGTDTQYF.

This sequence joins TRBV29-1 and TRBJ1-2; D uncertain. The CDR3 spans 14 residues. Germline values: CDR1 SQVTM, CDR2 ANQGSEA. V lost 1 base and J lost 5, with 14 bases in between. In DNA, the CDR3 is TGCAGCGTTGAAGTCTTACTGCTACCTTATGGCTACACCTTC. Translation gives CSVEVLLLPYGYTF.

The rearrangement joins TRBV4-2 to TRBJ1-2; D unresolved. The CDR3 is made up of 14 amino acids. V lost 0 bases to trimming and J lost 3 bases, with 8 bases between them. The V gene's germline CDR1 is LGHNA and CDR2 YNFKEQ. CDR3 DNA: TGTGCCAGCAGCCAAGATCGACGGGACTATGGCTACACCTTC. Its translation: CASSQDRRDYGYTF.

There are many counts of this clonotype. V is TRBV5-1 and J is TRBJ2-1; TRBD2 aligns across 12 bases. The CDR3 runs 16 residues. With 0 bases clipped from V and 5 bases from J, the junction kept 3 bases outside the gene matches. CDR1 and CDR2 from the germline V gene are SGHRS and YFSETQ. The CDR3 nucleotides are TGCGCCAGCAGCTTGGCCGGACTAGCGGGAAACAATGAGCAGTTCTTC. This codes for CASSLAGLAGNNEQFF.

The chain is built from TRBV29-1 and TRBJ2-5; 7 bases are shared with TRBD2. The CDR3 loop spans 13 amino acids. Trimming cost V 6 bases and J 5 bases; bases outside gene matches: 9. In germline, CDR1 is SQVTM, CDR2 ANQGSEA. The CDR3 is CSVGGSGMETQYF. In DNA, the CDR3 is TGCAGCGTGGGGGGGTCAGGGATGGAGACCCAGTACTTC.

The chain recombines TRBV20-1 with TRBJ2-1; D uncertain. Between the trimmed V and J ends, which lost 3 bases and 2 bases, there was a span of 14 bases. CDR1 is DFQATT, CDR2 SNEGSKA, per germline (reference sequence). The CDR3 spans 15 residues. CDR3 sequence reads: CSASPSRGTYNEQFF. CDR3 nucleotide sequence: TGCAGTGCTAGCCCGTCCCGCGGTACCTACAATGAGCAGTTCTTC.

This clonotype was counted between two and nine times. This CDR3 reads CATRRENTYEQYF. As DNA, the CDR3 is TGTGCCACGCGAAGGGAGAACACCTACGAGCAGTACTTC. The genes are TRBV15 and TRBJ2-7; weak D call: TRBD2 (5 bases). The CDR3 loop spans 13 amino acids. From germline, CDR1 is LNHNV and CDR2 YYDKDF (reference sequence). V gave up 9 bases and J gave up 2 bases, with 14 bases separating them. Full variable domain (remainder filled in from reference TRBV15 and TRBJ2-7): DAMVIQNPRYQVTQFGKPVTLSCSQTLNHNVMYWYQQKSSQAPKLLFHYYDKDFNNEADTPDNFQSRRPNTSFCFLDIRSPGLGDTAMYLCATRRENTYEQYFGPGTRLTVT.

The chain recombines TRBV7-3 with TRBJ2-1, with TRBD2 matching 8 bases. V lost 4 bases to trimming and J lost 1 base; unmatched junction nucleotides: 6. From germline, CDR1 is SGHTA and CDR2 FQGTGA. CDR3 length: 16 residues. The CDR3 spells CASSSVLAASYNEQFF. CDR3 bases: TGTGCCAGCAGCTCCGTACTAGCGGCTTCCTACAATGAGCAGTTCTTC.

The chain links TRBV7-8 to TRBJ2-5; D is unresolved. CDR3 size: 14 residues. Per the germline V gene, CDR1 is SGHVS and CDR2 is FQNEAQ. The ends were cut back, 2 bases at V and 4 bases at J, with 11 bases in the middle. The CDR3 sequence: CASSLRADPETQYF. CDR3 in DNA: TGTGCCAGCAGCTTAAGGGCAGATCCAGAGACCCAGTACTTC. Full variable domain (outside the CDR3, taken from reference TRBV7-8 and TRBJ2-5): GAGVSQSPRYKVAKRGQDVALRCDPISGHVSLFWYQQALGQGPEFLTYFQNEAQLDKSGLPSDRFFAERPEGSVSTLKIQRTQQEDSAVYLCASSLRADPETQYFGPGTRLLVL.

The sample holds a few counts of this clonotype. The CDR3 loop is CSARALASGSSEQFF. CDR3 in DNA: TGCAGTGCTAGAGCTTTGGCTAGCGGGAGTTCGGAGCAGTTCTTC. The genes are TRBV20-1 and TRBJ2-1; 10 bases are a match to TRBD2. CDR1 is DFQATT, CDR2 SNEGSKA, per germline (reference sequence). With V trimmed by 1 base and J by 10 bases, 10 bases remained unmatched. CDR3 length: 15 residues.

The chain couples TRBV6-1 to TRBJ2-7; a possible D gene is TRBD1 (6 bases). The germline V and J ends were trimmed by 8 bases and 2 bases, with 16 bases remaining between them. CDR3 length: 14 amino acids. The germline gives CDR1 MNHNS, CDR2 SASEGT. CDR3 loop: CASGPGTSTYEQYF. CDR3 DNA: TGTGCCAGCGGCCCCGGGACATCCACCTACGAGCAGTACTTC.

The rearrangement uses TRBV19 and TRBJ2-5, with 9 nucleotides matching TRBD2. In germline, CDR1 is LNHDA, CDR2 SQIVND (reference sequence). After removal of 9 bases from V and 5 bases from J, the junction contained 16 bases not matched to a gene. This CDR3 contains 16 residues. Here the CDR3 reads CASQKASGATGETQYF. The CDR3, as DNA: TGTGCCAGCCAGAAGGCTAGCGGGGCTACTGGGGAGACCCAGTACTTC.

This clonotype was counted once. V and J are TRBV18 and TRBJ2-1; no clear D gene. The CDR3 is made up of 13 amino acids. Trimming took off 2 bases at V and 8 bases at J, with 10 bases between the two ends. Germline CDR1 reads KGHSH; CDR2 reads LQKENI. The CDR3, as DNA: TGTGCCAGCTCACCAGGGCAGGCGGATGAGCAGTTCTTC. Amino acid sequence: CASSPGQADEQFF. Drawing the rest from reference TRBV18 and TRBJ2-1, the complete variable domain is NAGVMQNPRHLVRRRGQEARLRCSPMKGHSHVYWYRQLPEEGLKFMVYLQKENIIDESGMPKERFSAEFPKEGPSILRIQQVVRGDSAAYFCASSPGQADEQFFGPGTRLTVL.

A few counts support this clonotype. The chain carries TRBV6-5 and TRBJ2-7, with a tentative D call TRBD1 (6 bases). Trimming left V 5 bases short and J 5 bases short, with 10 bases between. Germline loops: CDR1 MNHEY, CDR2 SVGAGI. The CDR3 is 12 residues long. CDR3 sequence (DNA): TGTGCCAGCAGTCGTGAGGGGGACGAGCAGTACTTC. Protein sequence: CASSREGDEQYF.

The V and J genes are TRBV12-5 and TRBJ2-3; TRBD1 might be the D (6 bases). The germline V gene encodes CDR1 LGHNT and CDR2 FRNRAP. V was clipped by 7 bases and J by 4 bases, with 12 bases between them. The CDR3 totals 13 residues. CDR3 DNA: TGTGCTAGTGTCAACAGGGATCCAGATACGCAGTATTTT. Translated: CASVNRDPDTQYF.

V usage is TRBV20-1 and J usage is TRBJ1-2; D call uncertain. CDR3 length: 11 residues. Trimming pared 5 bases from V and 12 bases from J, leaving 16 bases between. The V gene's germline CDR1 is DFQATT and CDR2 SNEGSKA (reference sequence). The CDR3 reads CSAFDRNGHTF. As DNA, the CDR3 is TGCAGTGCTTTCGATCGGAACGGCCACACCTTC.

The chain uses TRBV9 and TRBJ2-1; 9 positions agree with TRBD1. CDR1 and CDR2 from the germline V gene are SGDLS and YYNGEE. The CDR3 totals 18 residues. Trimming at V came to 0 bases and at J to 10 bases, leaving 17 bases not matched to a gene. CDR3 loop: CASSVAPRDRALVREQFF. CDR3 nucleotides: TGTGCCAGCAGCGTAGCTCCCCGGGACAGGGCCCTAGTTCGGGAGCAGTTCTTC.

The chain joins TRBV6-2 or TRBV6-3 to TRBJ2-7; a possible D gene is TRBD1 (5 bases). Germline V CDR1 and CDR2: MNHEY, SVGEGT. CDR3 length equals 14 residues. Trimming took 2 bases from V and 2 from J, leaving 10 bases between them. The chain's CDR3 is CASSYPDTTYEQYF. The CDR3 region has the DNA TGTGCCAGCAGTTACCCGGACACTACCTACGAGCAGTACTTC.